This TCR beta chain was recorded in a study of T-cell memory formation after mild COVID-19. Across the study: TCR clusters mostly belonged to single donors.

This CDR3 region has 11 residues. The V end was cut by 7 bases, the J end by 8 bases, with 9 bases between. The germline V gene has CDR1 SSHAT and CDR2 FNYEAQ (reference sequence). Study-level results: Researchers found some responding clones in pre-infection memory, a sign that cross-reactive memory joined.

Turning to this clonotype: Its cognate antigen is unknown.

TCRalpha and TCRbeta libraries used 5'RACE with constant-segment primers and UMIs. TCRdb ran MiXCR on the 5' RACE reads and lists one entry per CDR3 protein. The sample carries about 390,000 distinct CDR3 sequences, more than 15% recorded once. The chain couples TRBV7-7 to TRBJ2-1; no clear D gene. The specimen sequenced was PBMCs or a T cell subset sorted from them (not recorded which). The source of this sequence is a man aged 18 to 35 who had mild COVID-19 (a few samples of this study predate the infection). Cell type and time point are not known. The CDR3 loop reads CASTYGDEQFF. The CDR3 DNA follows: TGTGCCAGCACCTACGGTGATGAGCAGTTCTTC.